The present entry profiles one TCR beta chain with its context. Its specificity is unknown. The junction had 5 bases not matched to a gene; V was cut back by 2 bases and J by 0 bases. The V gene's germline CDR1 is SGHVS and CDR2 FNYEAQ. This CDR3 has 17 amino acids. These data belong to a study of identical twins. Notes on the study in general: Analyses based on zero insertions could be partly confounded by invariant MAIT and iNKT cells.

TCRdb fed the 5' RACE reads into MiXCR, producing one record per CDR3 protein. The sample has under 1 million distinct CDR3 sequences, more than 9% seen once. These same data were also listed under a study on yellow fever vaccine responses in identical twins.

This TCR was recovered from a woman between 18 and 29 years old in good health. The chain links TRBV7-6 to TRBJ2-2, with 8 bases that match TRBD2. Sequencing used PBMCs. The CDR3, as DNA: TGTGCCAGCAGCTTAATGCGCGGGGGGCCGAACACCGGGGAGCTGTTTTTT. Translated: CASSLMRGGPNTGELFF.